This TCR beta chain originates from a study of blood T cell repertoires in COVID-19. This clone was found a few times. The V and J ends lost 4 bases and 7 bases respectively, with 11 bases between them. CDR1 LNHDA and CDR2 SQIVND come from the germline V gene (reference sequence). The length of the CDR3 is 13 residues. The data were produced by immunoSEQ multiplex PCR, yet TCRdb's version contains in-frame clones alone and is incomplete. The sample consists of roughly 26,000 clones, approximately 82% of them appearing once. The gene calls are TRBV19 and TRBJ1-5; D possibly corresponds to TRBD1 (6 bases). This clonotype originated in a human donor in a cohort sampled during active COVID-19. The source material was peripheral blood. CDR3 protein: CASSRQDSQPQHF. CDR3 DNA: TGTGCCAGTAGTAGACAGGATTCGCAGCCCCAGCATTTT.